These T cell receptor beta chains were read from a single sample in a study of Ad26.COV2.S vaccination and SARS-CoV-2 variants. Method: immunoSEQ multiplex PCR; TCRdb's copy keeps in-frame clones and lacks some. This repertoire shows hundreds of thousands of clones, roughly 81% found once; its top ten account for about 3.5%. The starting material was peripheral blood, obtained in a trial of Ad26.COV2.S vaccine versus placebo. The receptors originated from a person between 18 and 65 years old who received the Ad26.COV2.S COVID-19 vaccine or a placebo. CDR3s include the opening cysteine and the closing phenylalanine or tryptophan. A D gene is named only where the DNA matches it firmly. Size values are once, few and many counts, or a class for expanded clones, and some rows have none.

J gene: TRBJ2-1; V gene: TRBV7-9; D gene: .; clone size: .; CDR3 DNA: TGTGCCAGCAGCTTCGGCAGCTCCTACAATGAGCAGTTCTTC; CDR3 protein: CASSFGSSYNEQFF
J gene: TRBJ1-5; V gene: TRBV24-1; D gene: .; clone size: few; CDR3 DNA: TGTGCCACCAGTCCGCGGTATCATCGGGACGGTAGCAATCAGCCCCAGCATTTT; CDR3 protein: CATSPRYHRDGSNQPQHF
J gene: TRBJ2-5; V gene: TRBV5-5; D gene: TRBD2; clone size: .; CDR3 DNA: TGTGCCAGCAGCGGGACTAGCGGGGGGGCCGGCGAGACCCAGTACTTC; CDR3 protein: CASSGTSGGAGETQYF
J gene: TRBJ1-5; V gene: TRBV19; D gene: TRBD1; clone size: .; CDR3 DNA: TGTGCCAGTAGGACGGGACAGGGGGTTTATAGCAATCAGCCCCAGCATTTT; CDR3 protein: CASRTGQGVYSNQPQHF
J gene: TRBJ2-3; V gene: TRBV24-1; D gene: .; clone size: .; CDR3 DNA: TGTGCCACCAGTGACAGACAGGGTGCGGGGGGAGATACGCAGTATTTT; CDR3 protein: CATSDRQGAGGDTQYF
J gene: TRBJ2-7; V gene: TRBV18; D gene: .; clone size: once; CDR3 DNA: TGTGCCAGCTCTGGATTAGGGTTCTACGAGCAGTACTTC; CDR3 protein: CASSGLGFYEQYF
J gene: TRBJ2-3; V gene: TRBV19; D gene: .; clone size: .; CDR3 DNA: TGTGCCAGTGGGGTGGCTAGAACAGATACGCAGTATTTT; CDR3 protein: CASGVARTDTQYF
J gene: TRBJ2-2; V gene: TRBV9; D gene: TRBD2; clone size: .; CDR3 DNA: TGTGCCAGCAGCTCCAAAGCGGGAACGAACACCGGGGAGCTGTTTTTT; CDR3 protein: CASSSKAGTNTGELFF
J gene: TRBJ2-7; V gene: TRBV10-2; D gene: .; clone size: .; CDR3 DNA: TGCGCCAGCAGTGTTTCCGGACCCTCCTACGAGCAGTACTTC; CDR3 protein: CASSVSGPSYEQYF
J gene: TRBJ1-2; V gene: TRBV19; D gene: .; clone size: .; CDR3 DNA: TGTGCCAGTAGTGTAGCCGGGATAGAGGTTGACTATGGCTACACCTTC; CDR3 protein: CASSVAGIEVDYGYTF
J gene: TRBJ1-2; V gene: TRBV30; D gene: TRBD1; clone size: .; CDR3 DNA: TGTGCCTGGAGTTCCACAGGGGCGGGGGCTTATGGCTACACCTTC; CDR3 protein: CAWSSTGAGAYGYTF
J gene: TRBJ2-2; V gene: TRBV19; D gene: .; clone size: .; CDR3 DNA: TGTGCCAGTAGTATCCGGGCCGGGGAGCTGTTTTTT; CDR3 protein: CASSIRAGELFF
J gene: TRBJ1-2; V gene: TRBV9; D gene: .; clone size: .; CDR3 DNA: TGTGCCAGCAGCGTAGCTTGGGGGATGGATGGCTACACCTTC; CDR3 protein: CASSVAWGMDGYTF
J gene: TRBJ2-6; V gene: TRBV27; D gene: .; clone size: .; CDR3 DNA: TGTGCCAGCAGTTTATCGAAAAACGGAGAGAGCTCTGGGGCCAACGTCCTGACTTTC; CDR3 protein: CASSLSKNGESSGANVLTF
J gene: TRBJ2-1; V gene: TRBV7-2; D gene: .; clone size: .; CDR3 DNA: TGTGCCAGCAGCGCTGCAGGAGGCAGGGATGAGCAGTTCTTC; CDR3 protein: CASSAAGGRDEQFF
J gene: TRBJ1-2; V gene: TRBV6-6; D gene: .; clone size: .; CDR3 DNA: TGTGCCAGCAGTCTAGACAGTCTTGAGGGCTACACCTTC; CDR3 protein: CASSLDSLEGYTF
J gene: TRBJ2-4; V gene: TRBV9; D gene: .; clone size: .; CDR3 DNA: TGTGCCAGCAGCCCTCACGAACTACTAGCCAAAAACATTCAGTACTTC; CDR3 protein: CASSPHELLAKNIQYF
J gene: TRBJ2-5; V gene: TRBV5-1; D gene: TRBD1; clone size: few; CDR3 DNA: TGCGCCAGCAGCCTGGGACAGCAAGAGACCCAGTACTTC; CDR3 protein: CASSLGQQETQYF
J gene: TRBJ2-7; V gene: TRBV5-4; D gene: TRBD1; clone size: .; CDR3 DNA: TGTGCCAGCAGCCCCGACAGGGGTATTAATTTTCGAGACGAGCAGTACTTC; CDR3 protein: CASSPDRGINFRDEQYF
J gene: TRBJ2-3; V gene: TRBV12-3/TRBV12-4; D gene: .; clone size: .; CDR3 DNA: TGTGCCAGCAACATGGGTAGCACAGATACGCAGTATTTT; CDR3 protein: CASNMGSTDTQYF
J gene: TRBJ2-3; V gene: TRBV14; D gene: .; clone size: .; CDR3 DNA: TGTGCCAGCAGCCCGACTTACACAGATACGCAGTATTTT; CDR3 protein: CASSPTYTDTQYF
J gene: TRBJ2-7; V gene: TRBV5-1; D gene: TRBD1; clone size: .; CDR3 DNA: TGCGCCAGTACCGGACAGGGGCACTCCTACGAGCAGTACTTC; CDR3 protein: CASTGQGHSYEQYF
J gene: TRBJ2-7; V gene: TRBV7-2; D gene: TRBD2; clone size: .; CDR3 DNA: TGTGCCAGCAGCTATCGTAGCGGGAGGGGGGGCGAGCAGTACTTC; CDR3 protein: CASSYRSGRGGEQYF
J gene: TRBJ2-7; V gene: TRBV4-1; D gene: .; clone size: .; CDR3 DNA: TGCGCCAGCAGCCAAGAAGGTGGCCTAGTGGCCTACGAGCAGTACTTC; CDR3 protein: CASSQEGGLVAYEQYF
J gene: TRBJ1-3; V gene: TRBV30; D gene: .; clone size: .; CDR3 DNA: TGTGCCTGGAGTGTCCAGGGCGTTCCTGGAAACACCATATATTTT; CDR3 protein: CAWSVQGVPGNTIYF
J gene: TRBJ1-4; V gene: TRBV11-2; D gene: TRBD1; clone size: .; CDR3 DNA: TGTGCCAGCAGCCAAAACCGGGGACAGCCCCATTTT; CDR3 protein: CASSQNRGQPHF
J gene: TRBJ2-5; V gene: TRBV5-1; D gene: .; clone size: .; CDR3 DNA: TGCGCCAGCAGCTTGAGGGAAGAGACCCAGTACTTC; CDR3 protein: CASSLREETQYF
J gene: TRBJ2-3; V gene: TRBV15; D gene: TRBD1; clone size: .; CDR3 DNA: TGTGCCACCAGCAGAGACAGGGGGCAGACAGATACGCAGTATTTT; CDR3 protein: CATSRDRGQTDTQYF
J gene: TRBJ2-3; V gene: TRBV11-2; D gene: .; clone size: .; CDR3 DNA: TGTGCCAGCAGCTTCGGTCTAGCTAGCACAGATACGCAGTATTTT; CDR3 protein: CASSFGLASTDTQYF
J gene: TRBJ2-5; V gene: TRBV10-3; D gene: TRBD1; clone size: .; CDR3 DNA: TGTGCCATCAAGGCAGGGGGCTCGAAGGAGACCCAGTACTTC; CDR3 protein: CAIKAGGSKETQYF
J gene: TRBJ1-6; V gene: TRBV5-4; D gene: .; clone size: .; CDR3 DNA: TGTGCCAGCAGGAACACGACCCGGGATAATTCACCCCTCCACTTT; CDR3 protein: CASRNTTRDNSPLHF
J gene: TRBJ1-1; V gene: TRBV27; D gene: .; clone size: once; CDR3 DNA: TGTGCCAGCAGAATAGATCCTAACACTGAAGCTTTCTTT; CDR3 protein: CASRIDPNTEAFF
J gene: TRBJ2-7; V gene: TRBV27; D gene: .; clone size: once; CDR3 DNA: TGTGCCAGCAGTTTAAGAGGAGTGTACGAGCAGTACTTC; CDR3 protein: CASSLRGVYEQYF
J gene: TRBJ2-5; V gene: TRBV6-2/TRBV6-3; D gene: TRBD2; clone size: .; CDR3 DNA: TGTGCCAGCAGTTACTCGAGCGGGAGTGGGGGAGAGACCCAGTACTTC; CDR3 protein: CASSYSSGSGGETQYF
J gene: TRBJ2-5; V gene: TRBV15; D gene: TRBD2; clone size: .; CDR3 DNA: TGTGCCACCAGCAGAGGCGCGGGAGGGGCGCAAGAGACCCAGTACTTC; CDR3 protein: CATSRGAGGAQETQYF
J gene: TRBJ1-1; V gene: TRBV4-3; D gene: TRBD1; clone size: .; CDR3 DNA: TGCGCCAGCAGCCAAATGACAGGGGACACTGAAGCTTTCTTT; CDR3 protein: CASSQMTGDTEAFF
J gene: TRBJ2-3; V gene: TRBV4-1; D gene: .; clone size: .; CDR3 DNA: TGCGCCAGCAGCCAAGGCGGGGGCATCCTCGGGGTTACGCAGTATTTT; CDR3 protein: CASSQGGGILGVTQYF
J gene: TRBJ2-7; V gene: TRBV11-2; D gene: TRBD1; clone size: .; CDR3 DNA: TGTGCCAGCAGCCCCCAGGGGGCAAAGGACGAGCAGTACTTC; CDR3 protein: CASSPQGAKDEQYF
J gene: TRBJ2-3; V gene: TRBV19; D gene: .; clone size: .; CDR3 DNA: TGTGCCAGTAGTATAGGACAGATAGATACGCAGTATTTT; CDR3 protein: CASSIGQIDTQYF
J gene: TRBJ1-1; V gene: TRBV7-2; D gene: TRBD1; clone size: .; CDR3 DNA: TGTGCCAGCAGCCTACGACAGGGTGGTACTGAAGCTTTCTTT; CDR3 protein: CASSLRQGGTEAFF
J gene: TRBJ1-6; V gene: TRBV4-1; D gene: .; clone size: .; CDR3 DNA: TGCGCCAGCAGCCAAGGTGGGCGCTCCTATAATTCACCCCTCCACTTT; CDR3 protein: CASSQGGRSYNSPLHF
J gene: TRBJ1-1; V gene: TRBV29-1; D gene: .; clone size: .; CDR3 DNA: TGCAGCGTTGCGGCAGGGGCGAACACTGAAGCTTTCTTT; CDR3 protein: CSVAAGANTEAFF